These 3 T cell receptor beta chains share one sample of origin, sequenced in a study of cytomegalovirus exposure and HLA in healthy donors. 60 Vbeta and 13 Jbeta primers were used in PCR. This table comes from immunoSEQ multiplex PCR, and its TCRdb copy is limited to in-frame clones, with some not included. The profile shows around 100,000 clones, around 66% of them singletons. Sequences were obtained from PBMCs. The receptor set was obtained from a young man in good health and CMV-seronegative.

The chain links TRBV6-6 to TRBJ2-5; TRBD2 might be the D (6 bases). V was pared by 0 bases and J by 7 bases, with 15 bases between. Germline assignment: CDR1 MNHNY and CDR2 SVGAGI (reference sequence). This CDR3 has 15 residues. The CDR3 sequence: CASSYSPGVGGTQYF. CDR3 DNA sequence: TGTGCCAGCAGTTACTCGCCGGGGGTTGGAGGGACCCAGTACTTC.

This clone was counted a few times. The chain recombines TRBV7-8 with TRBJ1-5, with 7 bases matching TRBD1. Germline CDR1 reads SGHVS; CDR2 reads FQNEAQ. This CDR3 has 14 amino acids. Trimming at V came to 2 bases and at J to 5 bases, leaving 3 bases not matched to a gene. This chain's CDR3 is CASSLTTGYQPQHF. For the CDR3, the DNA is TGTGCCAGCAGCTTAACGACAGGGTATCAGCCCCAGCATTTT.

This chain joins TRBV5-4 and TRBJ2-1; TRBD1 agrees at 8 bases. Germline V gene lookup returns CDR1 SGHNT and CDR2 YYREEE (reference sequence). There are 15 residues in the CDR3. Germline trimming cut 2 bases from V and 0 bases from J; bases unmatched to any gene: 1. The DNA of the CDR3 is TGTGCCAGCAGCTTACAGGGGGGCTCCTACAATGAGCAGTTCTTC. It encodes CASSLQGGSYNEQFF. Full variable domain (missing parts from reference TRBV5-4 and TRBJ2-1): ETGVTQSPTHLIKTRGQQVTLRCSSQSGHNTVSWYQQALGQGPQFIFQYYREEENGRGNFPPRFSGLQFPNYSSELNVNALELDDSALYLCASSLQGGSYNEQFFGPGTRLTVL.